A selection of T cell receptor beta chains follows, all from one sample in a study of cytomegalovirus exposure and HLA in healthy donors. Assay: immunoSEQ multiplex PCR; the TCRdb copy retains only in-frame clones and omits some. The sample carries under 110,000 clones, 75% recorded once. What was sequenced was PBMCs. The source of these receptors is a male donor in good health and CMV-seropositive. CDR3s include the opening cysteine and the closing phenylalanine or tryptophan. A D gene is named only where the DNA matches it firmly. Some rows mark clone size as missing; the rest say once, few, many or name a class of expanded clone.

V gene	clone size	J gene	D gene	CDR3 DNA	CDR3 protein
TRBV7-2	NA	TRBJ2-5	TRBD2	TGTGCCAGCAGCTGGACTAGCGGGGGACTCGTCGGGGAGACCCAGTACTTC	CASSWTSGGLVGETQYF
TRBV2	NA	TRBJ2-3	NA	TGTGCCAGCCTACACCCTAGCGCTCAAATCACAGATACGCAGTATTTT	CASLHPSAQITDTQYF
TRBV5-6	once	TRBJ2-5	NA	TGTGCCAGCAGCTTGGCCTCAGGAGGGGAGACCCAGTACTTC	CASSLASGGETQYF
TRBV25-1	NA	TRBJ2-3	TRBD1	TGTGCCAGCAGTGAGGGGAGAGGGACAGGGGTTAGCACAGATACGCAGTATTTT	CASSEGRGTGVSTDTQYF
TRBV19	NA	TRBJ1-1	TRBD1	TGTGCCAGTGACTCCGGGACAGGGTACACTGAAGCTTTCTTT	CASDSGTGYTEAFF
TRBV30	NA	TRBJ1-1	NA	TGTGCCTGGAGTCTTCAGATGAACACTGAAGCTTTCTTT	CAWSLQMNTEAFF
TRBV4-3	NA	TRBJ1-5	NA	TGCGCCAGCAGCCAATTCCGGACAGTTGAAATCAATCAGCCCCAGCATTTT	CASSQFRTVEINQPQHF
TRBV2	NA	TRBJ1-5	TRBD1	TGTGCCAGCAGCGGGACAGGCAATCAGCCCCAGCATTTT	CASSGTGNQPQHF
TRBV5-4	NA	TRBJ2-2	TRBD1	TGTGCCAGCAGGCGACAGGGGTACACCGGGGAGCTGTTTTTT	CASRRQGYTGELFF
TRBV19	few	TRBJ1-1	TRBD1	TGTGCCAGTAGTAACAGGGGGAACACTGAAGCTTTCTTT	CASSNRGNTEAFF
TRBV6-5	NA	TRBJ1-3	TRBD1	TGTGCCAGCAGTCGGACAGGGCGTGGAAACACCATATATTTT	CASSRTGRGNTIYF
TRBV7-9	NA	TRBJ1-1	NA	TGTGCCAGCAGCTCCGGACAGTTGAACACTGAAGCTTTCTTT	CASSSGQLNTEAFF
TRBV15	once	TRBJ1-5	NA	TGTGCCACCAGCGCCCCGGGGGGGAATCAGCCCCAGCATTTT	CATSAPGGNQPQHF
TRBV28	NA	TRBJ2-7	NA	TGTGCCAGCAGTTTAGGGGGGAGTCGCAACGAGCAGTACTTC	CASSLGGSRNEQYF
TRBV5-1	NA	TRBJ2-1	NA	TGCGCCAGCAGCTCGGGCCAGGGGATTAATGAGCAGTTCTTC	CASSSGQGINEQFF
TRBV5-8	NA	TRBJ2-7	NA	TGTGCCAGCAGCAAACACCCGGGAACCCGGGAAGCATACGAGCAGTACTTC	CASSKHPGTREAYEQYF
TRBV5-6	NA	TRBJ1-2	TRBD1	TGTGCCAGCAGCTTGGACAGGGGGCTTAATGGCTACACCTTC	CASSLDRGLNGYTF
TRBV7-9	NA	TRBJ2-7	TRBD1	TGTGCCAGCAGCTCCACACGACAGGGTGACGAGCAGTACTTC	CASSSTRQGDEQYF
TRBV2	NA	TRBJ2-7	NA	TGTGCCAGCAATCGAGGTGGCTACGAGCAGTACTTC	CASNRGGYEQYF
TRBV19	NA	TRBJ2-2	NA	TGTGCCAGTAGTAGTAGGGGCGGGGAGCTGTTTTTT	CASSSRGGELFF
TRBV15	NA	TRBJ2-1	NA	TGTGCCACCAGCAGAGATCTTGATAGTGAGCAGTTCTTC	CATSRDLDSEQFF
TRBV7-3	NA	TRBJ1-3	NA	TGTGCCAGCAGCTTAAGCAGGGCTGGAAACACCATATATTTT	CASSLSRAGNTIYF
TRBV29-1	NA	TRBJ2-2	NA	TGCAGCGTCCTGGCCCAGGGCGCGAACACCGGGGAGCTGTTTTTT	CSVLAQGANTGELFF
TRBV2	NA	TRBJ1-1	NA	TGTGCCTCGGGGGGCGTTATGAACACTGAAGCTTTCTTT	CASGGVMNTEAFF
TRBV7-2	once	TRBJ2-7	NA	TGTGCCAGCAGCTTTCGAGCCGGAGCCCACTACGAGCAGTACTTC	CASSFRAGAHYEQYF
TRBV28	once	TRBJ1-2	NA	TGTGCCAGCAGTCTAACAGGACCACCCTACTATGGCTACACCTTC	CASSLTGPPYYGYTF
TRBV19	NA	TRBJ2-5	TRBD2	TGTGCCAGTAGTACCCTTGGACTAGCGGGACCTAAAGAGACCCAGTACTTC	CASSTLGLAGPKETQYF
TRBV4-3	NA	TRBJ2-7	NA	TGCGCCAGCAGCCAAGGCCCGAGCGCGACCTACGAGCAGTACTTC	CASSQGPSATYEQYF
TRBV5-4	NA	TRBJ2-5	TRBD1	TGTGCCAGCAGCCCAAACGCGGGACAGGGGGGAGAGACCCAGTACTTC	CASSPNAGQGGETQYF
TRBV30	few	TRBJ2-1	TRBD2	TGTGCCTGGAGTGTCGGACTAGCGGGAGGCAATGAGCAGTTCTTC	CAWSVGLAGGNEQFF
TRBV4-1	NA	TRBJ2-7	TRBD2	TGCGCCAGCAGCCAAGCCCCATCTAGCGGTACCTACGAGCAGTACTTC	CASSQAPSSGTYEQYF
TRBV7-2	NA	TRBJ1-1	NA	TGTGCCAGCAGCTTAGCGGGTGGACAGAACACTGAAGCTTTCTTT	CASSLAGGQNTEAFF
TRBV18	NA	TRBJ2-2	NA	TGTGCCAGCTCACCTACAGGGCGGGTCACCGGGGAGCTGTTTTTT	CASSPTGRVTGELFF
TRBV5-1	NA	TRBJ2-5	NA	TGCGCCAGCAGCTTGGGCAGGGGCGATGGGGAGACCCAGTACTTC	CASSLGRGDGETQYF
TRBV6-5	NA	TRBJ2-3	NA	TGTGCCAGCAGTTACGGAGAGGTGCGCGGCGGGGCGCAGTATTTT	CASSYGEVRGGAQYF
TRBV4-2	NA	TRBJ2-1	TRBD2	TGTGCCAGCAGCCTGACTAGCGGGAGGGCCAATGAGCAGTTCTTC	CASSLTSGRANEQFF
TRBV10-3	NA	TRBJ2-3	TRBD2	TGTGCCATCAGTGAGGGGGGTCTAGCGGGACCCACAGATACGCAGTATTTT	CAISEGGLAGPTDTQYF
TRBV5-4	NA	TRBJ2-7	TRBD2	TGTGCCAGCAGCTTGGTAGGTAGCGGGAGGGCCGGGGAGCAGTACTTC	CASSLVGSGRAGEQYF
TRBV28	NA	TRBJ2-7	TRBD2	TGTGCCAGCAGTAGGGGGGGACTAGCGGGGTTGAGGGGAGAGCAGTACTTC	CASSRGGLAGLRGEQYF
TRBV9	NA	TRBJ2-5	NA	TGTGCCAGCAGCGTAGGGGGGGGCTGGGAGACCCAGTACTTC	CASSVGGGWETQYF
TRBV5-1	NA	TRBJ2-7	NA	TGCGCCAGCAGCCTTCGAGGTAACTACGAGCAGTACTTC	CASSLRGNYEQYF
TRBV30	once	TRBJ2-1	NA	TGTGCCTGGAGTGTAGACAGTGGCAATGAGCAGTTCTTC	CAWSVDSGNEQFF
TRBV6-5	once	TRBJ1-1	NA	TGTGCCAGCAGTCGCCCCGGGAACACTGAAGCTTTCTTT	CASSRPGNTEAFF
TRBV9	NA	TRBJ1-1	NA	TGTGCCAGCAGCGCGGGAGGGGTGAACACTGAAGCTTTCTTT	CASSAGGVNTEAFF
TRBV19	NA	TRBJ2-2	TRBD1	TGTGCCAGTGCCAGACAGGGCCTCACCGGGGAGCTGTTTTTT	CASARQGLTGELFF
TRBV7-3	NA	TRBJ2-1	NA	TGTGCCAGCAGCTATCAGGGAGGTGAGCAGTTCTTC	CASSYQGGEQFF